A single sample is the source of the 4 T cell receptor beta chains below, sequenced in a study of shared clonotypes between healthy human individuals. TCRdb keeps only in-frame clones here, not all; method: immunoSEQ multiplex PCR. The sample contains 740,000 or so clones, about three quarters of which appear only once. Sample: memory CD4+ T cells sorted from blood. This sample's subset: CD45RA-negative fraction. The source is a woman in her twenties or thirties in good health.

This CDR3 is CASSLLSGTPTVGQYF. The CDR3 DNA follows: TGTGCCAGCAGTTTATTATCCGGGACCCCCACCGTCGGGCAGTATTTT. V usage is TRBV27 and J usage is TRBJ2-3, with D perhaps TRBD1 or TRBD2 (5 bases each). The germline gives CDR1 MNHEY, CDR2 SMNVEV (reference sequence). This CDR3 spans 16 amino acids. Trimming removed 1 base at V and 11 bases at J, with 22 bases between.

V usage is TRBV6-1 and J usage is TRBJ1-1, with 8 bases identical to TRBD1. Germline V gene data show CDR1 as MNHNS and CDR2 as SASEGT. The CDR3 length is 15 residues. Unmatched junction bases numbered 9, after V lost 5 bases and J lost 4 bases. The CDR3, as DNA: TGTGCCAGCAGTAAACGACAGGGGATGAGCACTGAAGCTTTCTTT. This sequence encodes CASSKRQGMSTEAFF.

The rearrangement uses TRBV5-8 and TRBJ1-5; D is perhaps TRBD1 (6 bases). Per germline, CDR1 SGHTS and CDR2 YDEGEE. The germline V and J ends were trimmed by 0 bases and 3 bases, with 13 bases remaining between them. This CDR3 spans 16 amino acids. Written as DNA, the CDR3 is TGTGCCAGCAGCTTGGGGACAGTGACCGACAATCAGCCCCAGCATTTT. The encoded protein is CASSLGTVTDNQPQHF.

This clone was observed a handful of times. The chain recombines TRBV5-8 with TRBJ1-5, with TRBD1 identical over 8 bases. CDR1 and CDR2 (germline): SGHTS, YDEGEE. Trimming took 4 bases from V and 4 from J; bases not matched to a gene: 7. This CDR3 is 15 amino acids long. CDR3 loop: CASSGETGVNQPQHF. DNA for the CDR3: TGTGCCAGCAGCGGGGAGACAGGGGTAAATCAGCCCCAGCATTTT.